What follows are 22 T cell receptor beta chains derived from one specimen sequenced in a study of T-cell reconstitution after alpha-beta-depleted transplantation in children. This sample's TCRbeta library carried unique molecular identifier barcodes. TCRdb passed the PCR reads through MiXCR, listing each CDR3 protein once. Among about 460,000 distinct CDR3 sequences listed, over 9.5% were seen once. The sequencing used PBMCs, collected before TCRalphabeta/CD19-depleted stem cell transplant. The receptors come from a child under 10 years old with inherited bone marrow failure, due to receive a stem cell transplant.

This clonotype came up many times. CDR3 bases: TGTGCCAGCAGCCCATTTCCGGGAACGGTAGATACGCAGTATTTT. Translating gives CASSPFPGTVDTQYF. This chain uses TRBV7-8 with TRBJ2-3; possible D gene TRBD2, 5 bases. V was shortened by 5 bases and J by 5 bases, with 17 bases between the two germline ends. From germline, CDR1 is SGHVS and CDR2 FQNEAQ. This CDR3 region has 15 residues.

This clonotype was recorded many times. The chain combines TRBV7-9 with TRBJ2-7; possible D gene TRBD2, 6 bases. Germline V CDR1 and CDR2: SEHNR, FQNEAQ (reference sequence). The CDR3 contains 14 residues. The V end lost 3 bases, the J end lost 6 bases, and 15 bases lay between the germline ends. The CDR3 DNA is TGTGCCAGCAGCTTGGTCGGGAGCGTGACCGAGCAGTACTTC. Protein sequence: CASSLVGSVTEQYF.

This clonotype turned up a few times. The CDR3 DNA reads TGCGCCAGCAGCCAAGCCCCAACTGTACCGAACACTGAAGCTTTCTTT. Its translation is CASSQAPTVPNTEAFF. This chain links TRBV4-3 with TRBJ1-1, with D uncertain. CDR1 and CDR2 (germline): LGHNA, YSLEER. The CDR3 is made up of 16 amino acids. The ends were cut back, 1 base at V and 1 base at J, with 13 bases in the middle.

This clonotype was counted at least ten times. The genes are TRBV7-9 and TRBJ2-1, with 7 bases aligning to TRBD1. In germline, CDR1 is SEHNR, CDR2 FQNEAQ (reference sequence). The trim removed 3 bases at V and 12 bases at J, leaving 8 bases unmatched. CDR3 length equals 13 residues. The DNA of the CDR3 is TGTGCCAGCAGCTTTCTTGAACAGGGGCCGCAGTTCTTC. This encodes CASSFLEQGPQFF.

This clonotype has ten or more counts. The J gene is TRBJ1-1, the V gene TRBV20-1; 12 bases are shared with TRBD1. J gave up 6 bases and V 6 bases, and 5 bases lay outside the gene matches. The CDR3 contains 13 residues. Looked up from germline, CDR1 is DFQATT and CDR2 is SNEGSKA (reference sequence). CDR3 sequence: CSAPGQGAPEAFF. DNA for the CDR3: TGCAGTGCCCCGGGACAGGGGGCCCCTGAAGCTTTCTTT.

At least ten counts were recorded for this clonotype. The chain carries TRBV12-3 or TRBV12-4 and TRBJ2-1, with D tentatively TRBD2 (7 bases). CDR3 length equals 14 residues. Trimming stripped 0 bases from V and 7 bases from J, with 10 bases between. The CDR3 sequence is CASSLARGANEQFF. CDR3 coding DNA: TGTGCCAGCAGTTTAGCCCGGGGGGCTAATGAGCAGTTCTTC.

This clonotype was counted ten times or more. The CDR3 DNA is TGTGCCAGCAGCCGATCCGGGACTACCACAGATACGCAGTATTTT. Translation: CASSRSGTTTDTQYF. The V call is TRBV7-2, the J call TRBJ2-3; TRBD2 agrees at 7 bases. This CDR3 has 15 amino acids. The trim removed 5 bases at V and 2 bases at J, leaving 7 bases unmatched. Germline lookup yields CDR1 SGHTA and CDR2 FQGNSA.

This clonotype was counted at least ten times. Written as DNA, the CDR3 is TGTGCCAGCAGTTTATATCAGGGGCGGGTCACTGAAGCTTTCTTT. This codes for CASSLYQGRVTEAFF. The chain is built from TRBV27 and TRBJ1-1; possible D gene TRBD1, 6 bases. V was shortened by 1 base and J by 4 bases, with 13 bases between the two germline ends. The CDR3 consists of 15 residues. Germline assignment: CDR1 MNHEY and CDR2 SMNVEV (reference sequence).

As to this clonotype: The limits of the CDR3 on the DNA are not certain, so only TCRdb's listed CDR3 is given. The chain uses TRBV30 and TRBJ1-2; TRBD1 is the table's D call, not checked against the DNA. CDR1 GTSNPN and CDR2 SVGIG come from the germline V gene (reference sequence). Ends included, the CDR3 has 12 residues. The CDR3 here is CAWSVVGPGNTF.

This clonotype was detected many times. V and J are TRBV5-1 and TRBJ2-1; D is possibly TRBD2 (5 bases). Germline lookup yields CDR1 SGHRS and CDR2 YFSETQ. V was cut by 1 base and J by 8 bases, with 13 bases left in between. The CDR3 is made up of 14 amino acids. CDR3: CASSLQDSADEQFF. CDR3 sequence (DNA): TGCGCCAGCAGCTTGCAGGACTCCGCCGATGAGCAGTTCTTC.

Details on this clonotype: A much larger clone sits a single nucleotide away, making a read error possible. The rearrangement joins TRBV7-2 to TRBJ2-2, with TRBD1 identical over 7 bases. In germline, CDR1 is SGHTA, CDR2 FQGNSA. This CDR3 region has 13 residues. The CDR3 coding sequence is TGTGCCAGCAGCTTCAAGGGGGCCGGGGAGCTGATTTTT. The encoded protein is CASSFKGAGELIF. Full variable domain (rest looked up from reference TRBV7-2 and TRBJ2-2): GAGVSQSPSNKVTEKGKDVELRCDPISGHTALYWYRQSLGQGLEFLIYFQGNSAPDKSGLPSDRFSAERTGGSVSTLTIQRTQQEDSAVYLCASSFKGAGELIFGEGSRLTVL.

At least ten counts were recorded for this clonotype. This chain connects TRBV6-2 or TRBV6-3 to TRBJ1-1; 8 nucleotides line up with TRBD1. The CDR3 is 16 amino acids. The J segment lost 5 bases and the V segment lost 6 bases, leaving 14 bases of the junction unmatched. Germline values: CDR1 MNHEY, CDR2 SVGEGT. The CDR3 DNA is TGTGCCAGCAGCGACCCGAACAGGACAGGGAAGACTGAAGCTTTCTTT. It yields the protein CASSDPNRTGKTEAFF.

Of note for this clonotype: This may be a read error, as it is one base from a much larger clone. CDR3 DNA: TGCGCCAGCAGCTTAGGTTCGTCTAACTATGGCGACACCTTC. Translating gives CASSLGSSNYGDTF. V usage is TRBV5-1 and J usage is TRBJ1-2; D call uncertain. CDR1 is SGHRS and CDR2 is YFSETQ in the germline V gene. The CDR3 has 14 amino acids.

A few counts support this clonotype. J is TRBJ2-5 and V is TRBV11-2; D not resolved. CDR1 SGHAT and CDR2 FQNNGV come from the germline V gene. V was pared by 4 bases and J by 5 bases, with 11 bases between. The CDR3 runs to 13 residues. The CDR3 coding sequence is TGTGCCAGCAGCTACAAAGGAGCGGAGACCCAGTACTTC. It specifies CASSYKGAETQYF.

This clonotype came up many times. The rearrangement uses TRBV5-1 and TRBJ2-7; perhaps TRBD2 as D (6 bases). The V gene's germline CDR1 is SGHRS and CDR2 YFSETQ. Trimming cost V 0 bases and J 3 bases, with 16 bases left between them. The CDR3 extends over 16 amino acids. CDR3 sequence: CASSLGMGLGLYEQYF. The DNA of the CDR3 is TGCGCCAGCAGCTTGGGAATGGGACTGGGGCTCTACGAGCAGTACTTC.

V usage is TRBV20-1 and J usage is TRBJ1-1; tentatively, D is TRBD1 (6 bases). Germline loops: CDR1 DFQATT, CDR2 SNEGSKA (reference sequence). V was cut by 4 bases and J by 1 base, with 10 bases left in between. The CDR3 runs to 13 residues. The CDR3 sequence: CSAMGGQNTEAFF. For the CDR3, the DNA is TGCAGTGCTATGGGGGGCCAGAACACTGAAGCTTTCTTT.

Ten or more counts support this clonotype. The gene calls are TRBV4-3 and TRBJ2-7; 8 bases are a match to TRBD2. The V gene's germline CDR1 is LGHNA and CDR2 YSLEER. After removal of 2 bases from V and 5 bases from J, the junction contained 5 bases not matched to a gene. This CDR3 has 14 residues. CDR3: CASSQPGGVDEQYF. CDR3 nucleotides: TGCGCCAGCAGCCAACCGGGAGGGGTGGACGAGCAGTACTTC.

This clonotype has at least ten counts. The DNA of the CDR3 is TGTGCCAGCAGTTACTCGTGGAACAGGGACACTGAAGCTTTCTTT. Translation: CASSYSWNRDTEAFF. The chain links TRBV6-5 to TRBJ1-1; weak D call: TRBD1 (6 bases). V was shortened by 0 bases and J by 3 bases, with 11 bases between the two germline ends. The V gene's germline CDR1 is MNHEY and CDR2 SVGAGI. The CDR3 spans 15 residues.

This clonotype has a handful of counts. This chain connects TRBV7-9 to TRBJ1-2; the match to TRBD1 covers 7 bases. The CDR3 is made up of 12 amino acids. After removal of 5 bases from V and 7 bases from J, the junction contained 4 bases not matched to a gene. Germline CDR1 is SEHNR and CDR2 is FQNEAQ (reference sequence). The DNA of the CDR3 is TGTGCCAGCAGCCCAGGGACAGTTGGCTACACCTTC. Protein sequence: CASSPGTVGYTF.

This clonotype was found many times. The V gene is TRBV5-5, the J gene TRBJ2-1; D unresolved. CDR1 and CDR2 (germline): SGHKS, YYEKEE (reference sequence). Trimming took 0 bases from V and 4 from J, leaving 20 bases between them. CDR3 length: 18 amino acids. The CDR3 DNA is TGTGCCAGCAGCTTGGTATTGGCTACGGGCCTAGGATACAATGAGCAGTTCTTC. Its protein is CASSLVLATGLGYNEQFF.

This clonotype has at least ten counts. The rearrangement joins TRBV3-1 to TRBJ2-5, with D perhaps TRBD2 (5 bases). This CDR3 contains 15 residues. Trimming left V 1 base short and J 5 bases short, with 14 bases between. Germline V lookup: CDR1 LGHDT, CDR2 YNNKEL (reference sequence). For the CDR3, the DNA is TGTGCCAGCAGCCAAGGAGGGTTTAGAGGGGAGACCCAGTACTTC. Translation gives CASSQGGFRGETQYF.

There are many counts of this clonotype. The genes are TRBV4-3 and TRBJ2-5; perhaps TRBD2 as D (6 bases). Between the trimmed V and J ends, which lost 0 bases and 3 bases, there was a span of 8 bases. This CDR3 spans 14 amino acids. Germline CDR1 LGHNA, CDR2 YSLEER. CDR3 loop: CASSQEGRKETQYF. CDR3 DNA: TGCGCCAGCAGCCAAGAAGGGAGGAAAGAGACCCAGTACTTC.